One sample yielded the 28 T cell receptor beta chains listed below, sequenced in a study of blood T cell repertoires in COVID-19 (dated by TCRdb to the early 2020s). Libraries were constructed by the immunoSEQ multiplex PCR assay. Here the immuneACCESS table is served through TCRdb, limited to in-frame sequences with V and J called. Missing clones are a known gap in these copies; in checked studies unresolved V genes cover under half, and the rest lacks a known reason. This sample is represented by roughly 69,000 clones; roughly 80% of them were singletons. The ten largest account for approximately 4% of the sample. The sequenced material came from PBMCs or T cells enriched from blood (not recorded which). These receptors were taken from a woman in her thirties or forties with acute COVID-19.

V gene TRBV4-1 combines with J gene TRBJ1-1; tentatively, D is TRBD1 (5 bases). Germline loops: CDR1 MGHRA, CDR2 YSYEKL. This CDR3 comprises 13 residues. The ends were cut back, 6 bases at V and 1 base at J, with 9 bases in the middle. CDR3 amino acids: CASSGQPNTEAFF. CDR3 nucleotides: TGCGCCAGCAGTGGACAACCGAACACTGAAGCTTTCTTT.

The chain is built from TRBV28 and TRBJ2-1; 9 bases are a match to TRBD2. With V trimmed by 6 bases and J by 4 bases, 10 bases remained unmatched. Germline CDR1 is MDHEN and CDR2 is SYDVKM. There are 16 residues in the CDR3. The CDR3 DNA follows: TGTGCCAGCAGGCACCATCTAGCGGGACCTTACAATGAGCAGTTCTTC. Translation: CASRHHLAGPYNEQFF.

The chain links TRBV7-2 to TRBJ1-1; 7 bases are a match to TRBD1. Germline assignment: CDR1 SGHTA and CDR2 FQGNSA. Trimming at V came to 10 bases and at J to 3 bases, leaving 8 bases not matched to a gene. This CDR3 is built from 13 residues. CDR3 sequence: CAISTGSDTEAFF. The CDR3 nucleotides are TGTGCCATCTCGACAGGGTCGGACACTGAAGCTTTCTTT.

This chain links TRBV20-1 with TRBJ1-4, with no clear D. The CDR3 runs to 11 residues. Trimming stripped 8 bases from V and 5 bases from J, with 9 bases between. The germline gives CDR1 DFQATT, CDR2 SNEGSKA (reference sequence). CDR3 DNA sequence: TGCAGTACGGAGGAAAATGAAAAACTGTTTTTT. Its translation: CSTEENEKLFF.

The chain joins TRBV5-5 to TRBJ2-3; TRBD2 might be the D (6 bases). The V gene lost 0 bases and the J gene lost 0 bases, with 8 bases spanning the gap. In germline, CDR1 is SGHKS, CDR2 YYEKEE (reference sequence). The CDR3 totals 15 residues. The DNA of the CDR3 is TGTGCCAGCAGCTTGGACGGGGGAAGCACAGATACGCAGTATTTT. Protein: CASSLDGGSTDTQYF.

This rearrangement joins TRBV28 to TRBJ1-4, with 8 bases aligning to TRBD1. Germline loops: CDR1 MDHEN, CDR2 SYDVKM. CDR3 length: 14 amino acids. V shed 3 bases, J shed 13 bases, and the junction held 10 bases outside the gene matches. CDR3 amino acids: CASSFIGRGLGLFF. CDR3 nucleotide sequence: TGTGCCAGCAGTTTTATCGGCAGGGGGCTCGGACTGTTTTTT.

This clone was seen just once. The chain combines TRBV19 with TRBJ1-4; 7 positions match TRBD1. The CDR3 is 15 residues long. CDR1 and CDR2 (germline): LNHDA, SQIVND (reference sequence). The V gene end was trimmed by 5 bases and the J gene end by 7 bases; junction bases not matched to a gene: 10. CDR3 sequence reads: CASSALRQGGEKLFF. Here the CDR3 DNA reads TGTGCCAGTAGTGCCCTACGACAGGGAGGTGAAAAACTGTTTTTT.

V gene TRBV7-9 combines with J gene TRBJ1-6; a weak D match, TRBD1 (5 bases). CDR3 length: 18 residues. Trimming pared 0 bases from V and 0 bases from J, leaving 12 bases between. Germline CDR1 reads SEHNR; CDR2 reads FQNEAQ (reference sequence). CDR3 loop: CASSLASGRSSYNSPLHF. As DNA, the CDR3 is TGTGCCAGCAGCTTAGCTTCAGGGAGGAGCTCCTATAATTCACCCCTCCACTTT.

The V call is TRBV3-1 (or the pseudogene TRBV3-2), the J call TRBJ1-3, with D possibly matching TRBD1 (6 bases). V lost 4 bases and J 4 bases, leaving 17 bases between the germline ends. CDR1 is LGHDT, CDR2 YNNKEL, per germline (reference sequence). This CDR3 is 16 amino acids long. The CDR3 DNA follows: TGTGCCAGCAGCCGACACCACCGGGACATAGGAAACACCATATATTTT. Translating it yields CASSRHHRDIGNTIYF.

This chain links TRBV5-1 with TRBJ1-2; a weak D match, TRBD1 (5 bases). This CDR3 has 14 residues. V lost 0 bases and J lost 5, with 11 bases in between. Germline CDR1 is SGHRS and CDR2 is YFSETQ. CDR3 region: CASSLDPGYYGYTF. CDR3 coding DNA: TGCGCCAGCAGCTTGGATCCAGGGTATTATGGCTACACCTTC.

This clone was recorded a few times. J is TRBJ2-7 and V is TRBV4-1; the match to TRBD2 covers 11 bases. V shed 3 bases and J 3 bases; nucleotides not matched to a gene: 13. The CDR3 has 18 residues. CDR1 is MGHRA and CDR2 is YSYEKL in the germline V gene. This chain's CDR3 is CASSQRLAGHTYYYEQYF. Written as DNA, the CDR3 is TGCGCCAGCAGCCAGAGACTAGCGGGACATACTTACTACTACGAGCAGTACTTC.

The chain uses TRBV27 and TRBJ1-2; D might be TRBD1 (6 bases). V lost 5 bases and J lost 0, with 13 bases in between. Germline V gene lookup returns CDR1 MNHEY and CDR2 SMNVEV (reference sequence). The CDR3 runs to 15 residues. CDR3 DNA sequence: TGTGCCAGCAGTCCCGGGACATCGGCTAACTATGGCTACACCTTC. Protein: CASSPGTSANYGYTF.

V usage is TRBV2 and J usage is TRBJ2-4, with TRBD2 as a possible D gene (6 bases). The CDR3 extends over 15 amino acids. Per the germline V gene, CDR1 is SNHLY and CDR2 is FYNNEI. V lost 4 bases, J lost 6 bases, and 16 bases lay in between. This CDR3 is CASSGTVGGGNIQYF. For the CDR3, the DNA is TGTGCCAGCAGTGGCACAGTGGGGGGTGGAAACATTCAGTACTTC. The full variable domain, rest sourced from reference TRBV2 and TRBJ2-4, is EPEVTQTPSHQVTQMGQEVILRCVPISNHLYFYWYRQILGQKVEFLVSFYNNEISEKSEIFDDQFSVERPDGSNFTLKIRSTKLEDSAMYFCASSGTVGGGNIQYFGAGTRLSVL.

The chain carries TRBV10-2 and TRBJ1-5; no firm D call. Trimming left V 2 bases short and J 0 bases short, with 11 bases between. CDR3 length: 16 residues. Germline V lookup: CDR1 WSHSY, CDR2 SAAADI. CDR3 region: CASSEGVEYSNQPQHF. The CDR3, as DNA: TGCGCCAGCAGTGAGGGAGTAGAATATAGCAATCAGCCCCAGCATTTT.

This chain uses TRBV19 with TRBJ2-1; tentative D call: TRBD2 (5 bases). With 7 bases removed from V and 9 bases from J, the gap between germline ends came to 19 bases. The CDR3 runs to 14 residues. Per germline, CDR1 LNHDA and CDR2 SQIVND (reference sequence). CDR3 nucleotide sequence: TGTGCCAGTACGGAGACCCCCCTAGAGGGTGAGCAGTTCTTC. This encodes CASTETPLEGEQFF.

V and J are TRBV10-1 and TRBJ2-1, with 9 bases fitting TRBD2. The CDR3 consists of 17 residues. Germline V gene data show CDR1 as WNHNN and CDR2 as SYGVQD (reference sequence). V shed 6 bases, J shed 1 base, and the junction held 10 bases outside the gene matches. In nucleotides, the CDR3 is TGCGCCAGCAGCCAATTAGCGGGAGAACGTTCCTACAATGAGCAGTTCTTC. This codes for CASSQLAGERSYNEQFF.

The chain joins TRBV29-1 to TRBJ1-5, with D uncertain. The V gene's germline CDR1 is SQVTM and CDR2 ANQGSEA. The CDR3 contains 13 residues. V was shortened by 2 bases and J by 7 bases, with 12 bases between the two germline ends. This chain's CDR3 is CSVETAVGQPQHF. The CDR3 DNA sequence: TGCAGCGTTGAAACAGCGGTAGGACAGCCCCAGCATTTT.

CDR3 in amino acids: CASSLVSGRNSYNEQFF. The CDR3 nucleotides are TGTGCCAGCAGCTTAGTTAGCGGGAGGAACTCCTACAATGAGCAGTTCTTC. V gene TRBV7-3 combines with J gene TRBJ2-1; 10 positions match TRBD2. V was pared by 2 bases and J by 0 bases, with 4 bases of the junction left unmatched. The CDR3 sequence is 17 residues long. CDR1 and CDR2 from the germline V gene are SGHTA and FQGTGA.

The rearrangement uses TRBV6-6 and TRBJ2-2; 9 bases map to TRBD1. CDR1 is MNHNY and CDR2 is SVGAGI in the germline V gene (reference sequence). The CDR3 sequence is 15 residues long. J lost 0 bases, V lost 6 bases, and 2 bases had no gene match. CDR3 sequence (DNA): TGTGCCAGCAGCCGGGACAGGGCGAACACCGGGGAGCTGTTTTTT. Its protein is CASSRDRANTGELFF.

V gene TRBV29-1 combines with J gene TRBJ2-3, with D possibly TRBD2 on 5 matching bases. Trimming shortened V by 0 bases and J by 3 bases, and 10 bases separated the two germline ends. In germline, CDR1 is SQVTM, CDR2 ANQGSEA. The length of the CDR3 is 14 residues. The CDR3 DNA follows: TGCAGCGTTGAAGAGGGAGTCCAGACAGATACGCAGTATTTT. Its protein is CSVEEGVQTDTQYF.

The chain uses TRBV28 and TRBJ2-7, with D possibly being TRBD2 (5 bases). Deletions cut 6 bases from V and 2 bases from J, with 20 bases between. Per germline, CDR1 MDHEN and CDR2 SYDVKM. The CDR3 length is 16 residues. CDR3 in amino acids: CASSSTASGKTYEQYV. The CDR3 nucleotides read TGTGCCAGCAGCTCCACAGCGTCGGGGAAAACCTACGAGCAGTACGTC.

The chain employs TRBV29-1 and TRBJ1-1; a weak D match, TRBD1 (6 bases). The CDR3 covers 13 residues. Trimming left V 3 bases short and J 3 bases short, with 11 bases between. Germline V lookup: CDR1 SQVTM, CDR2 ANQGSEA. The CDR3 DNA reads TGCAGCGTTGACAGGGAGGGGGACACTGAAGCTTTCTTT. As protein: CSVDREGDTEAFF.

This clone was seen just once. The V call is TRBV7-7, the J call TRBJ2-5; D is perhaps TRBD1 (5 bases). Looked up from germline, CDR1 is SSHAT and CDR2 is FNYEAQ (reference sequence). The CDR3 covers 16 residues. V was clipped by 5 bases and J by 0 bases, with 16 bases between them. The chain's CDR3 is CASSPRPRANQETQYF. Written as DNA, the CDR3 is TGTGCCAGCAGCCCAAGACCCAGGGCCAACCAAGAGACCCAGTACTTC. The variable domain in full, with the rest retrieved from reference TRBV7-7 and TRBJ2-5, is GAGVSQSPRYKVTKRGQDVTLRCDPISSHATLYWYQQALGQGPEFLTYFNYEAQPDKSGLPSDRFSAERPEGSISTLTIQRTEQRDSAMYRCASSPRPRANQETQYFGPGTRLLVL.

This chain joins TRBV3-1 (or the pseudogene TRBV3-2) and TRBJ2-5, with D possibly matching TRBD2 (5 bases). Germline CDR1 is LGHDT and CDR2 is YNNKEL (reference sequence). The V end was cut by 1 base, the J end by 1 base, with 13 bases between. There are 16 residues in the CDR3. Written as DNA, the CDR3 is TGTGCCAGCAGCCAAGCGGGTAGTGGAGGCCAAGAGACCCAGTACTTC. This translates into CASSQAGSGGQETQYF.

The chain combines TRBV5-1 with TRBJ2-7, with TRBD1 as a possible D gene (6 bases). V was shortened by 0 bases and J by 2 bases, with 9 bases between the two germline ends. This CDR3 spans 14 amino acids. CDR1 is SGHRS and CDR2 is YFSETQ in the germline V gene. CDR3 DNA sequence: TGCGCCAGCAGCTTGGACAGGGTTGCCTACGAGCAGTACTTC. This encodes CASSLDRVAYEQYF. Drawing the rest from reference TRBV5-1 and TRBJ2-7, the complete variable domain is KAGVTQTPRYLIKTRGQQVTLSCSPISGHRSVSWYQQTPGQGLQFLFEYFSETQRNKGNFPGRFSGRQFSNSRSEMNVSTLELGDSALYLCASSLDRVAYEQYFGPGTRLTVT.

The rearrangement links TRBV19 to TRBJ1-5, with 7 bases aligning to TRBD1. Germline trimming cut 6 bases from V and 3 bases from J; bases unmatched to any gene: 5. The CDR3 is made up of 14 amino acids. Germline-derived CDR1 and CDR2 are LNHDA and SQIVND (reference sequence). This CDR3 is CASRTGEFNQPQHF. The CDR3 region has the DNA TGTGCCAGTAGAACAGGGGAGTTCAATCAGCCCCAGCATTTT.

J is TRBJ2-3 and V is TRBV11-2; no reliable D call. The CDR3 loop spans 16 amino acids. Germline assignment: CDR1 SGHAT and CDR2 FQNNGV. Trimming removed 1 base at V and 0 bases at J, with 11 bases between. The CDR3 DNA reads TGTGCCAGCAGCTTAGGCTTTGCGTCTAGCACAGATACGCAGTATTTT. Translation gives CASSLGFASSTDTQYF.

Notes on this clone: One end of the junction does not line up with germline, which may come from a read error. This sequence joins TRBV5-5 and TRBJ2-5; possible D gene TRBD1, 5 bases. CDR1 and CDR2 (germline): SGHKS, YYEKEE (reference sequence). The CDR3 runs 13 residues. The CDR3 DNA is TGTGCCAGCAGCCCGCCCGGCGACAGCCCTCGTAACTTC. The encoded protein is CASSPPGDSPRNF.